The 17 T cell receptor beta chains reported below all come from one sample, sequenced in a study of blood T cell repertoires in COVID-19. The assay was immunoSEQ multiplex PCR, and TCRdb's table has in-frame clones only and misses some. The table lists under 75,000 clones, around 86% of them singletons. Specimen: peripheral blood. The receptors originated from a man in his thirties or forties with acute or convalescent COVID-19.

The chain is built from TRBV6-5 and TRBJ1-3, with D tentatively TRBD1 (5 bases). Germline CDR1 reads MNHEY; CDR2 reads SVGAGI. The CDR3 is 15 residues long. Trimming took 6 bases from V and 2 from J, leaving 14 bases between them. This CDR3 is CASRGTGGAGNTIYF. CDR3 sequence (DNA): TGTGCCAGCAGGGGGACGGGGGGGGCTGGAAACACCATATATTTT.

The gene calls are TRBV3-1 (or the pseudogene TRBV3-2) and TRBJ1-1, with TRBD1 matching 9 bases. This CDR3 has 17 residues. Germline V gene lookup returns CDR1 LGHDT and CDR2 YNNKEL (reference sequence). The V segment lost 1 base and the J segment 1 base; nucleotides outside the gene matches: 7. In DNA form, the CDR3 reads TGTGCCAGCAGCCAAGTCGCTGGACAGGGGAGGAACACTGAAGCTTTCTTT. Its protein is CASSQVAGQGRNTEAFF.

There are a few counts of this clone. The rearrangement uses TRBV29-1 and TRBJ1-2; D is unclear. V was pared by 4 bases and J by 7 bases, with 10 bases between. Per germline, CDR1 SQVTM and CDR2 ANQGSEA. This CDR3 spans 11 amino acids. CDR3 coding DNA: TGCAGCGTTGCTATGGAGGGTGGCTACACCTTC. Translation gives CSVAMEGGYTF.

The rearrangement joins TRBV5-3 to TRBJ2-7; 7 nucleotides match TRBD1. TRBV5-3 has ORF status, its function being uncertain. This CDR3 region has 13 residues. Losses at the gene ends were 4 bases for V and 6 bases for J; bases not matched to a gene: 7. The DNA of the CDR3 is TGTGCCAGAAGCGGAATCTACAGGGGCGAGCAGTACTTC. This translates into CARSGIYRGEQYF.

The V gene is TRBV5-4, the J gene TRBJ1-2; unclear D gene. The V end lost 1 base, the J end lost 4 bases, and 11 bases lay between the germline ends. Germline V gives CDR1 SGHNT, CDR2 YYREEE (reference sequence). This CDR3 comprises 14 residues. CDR3 coding DNA: TGTGCCAGCAGCTTGCCGGAGGTGTTCTATGGCTACACCTTC. This translates into CASSLPEVFYGYTF.

CDR3 in DNA: TGTGCCAGCAGTTTCGGGAGGACCTCTCGAGAGCAGTACTTC. Amino acid sequence: CASSFGRTSREQYF. The V and J genes are TRBV27 and TRBJ2-7; 7 bases line up with TRBD2. V dropped 3 bases and J dropped 7; count of bases not matched to a gene: 9. The CDR3 runs 14 residues. Germline CDR1 reads MNHEY; CDR2 reads SMNVEV (reference sequence).

This chain's CDR3 is CATSTWTANSPLHF. CDR3 DNA sequence: TGTGCCACCTCGACTTGGACAGCAAATTCACCCCTCCACTTT. The rearrangement uses TRBV7-9 and TRBJ1-6; a weak D match, TRBD1 (6 bases). V gave up 10 bases and J gave up 7 bases, with 17 bases separating them. The germline CDR1 and CDR2 sequences are SEHNR and FQNEAQ (reference sequence). The CDR3 consists of 14 residues.

This clone appeared a few times. J is TRBJ2-7 and V is TRBV5-1; 8 bases align to TRBD2. V lost 7 bases, J lost 6 bases, and 12 bases stayed unmatched. The length of the CDR3 is 14 residues. The V gene's germline CDR1 is SGHRS and CDR2 YFSETQ. This CDR3 reads CASSSGAGGPEQYF. The CDR3 DNA follows: TGCGCCAGCTCCTCGGGGGCGGGAGGCCCCGAGCAGTACTTC.

DNA for the CDR3: TGTGCCAGCAGCGACGGACAGGACCATGAAAAACTGTTTTTT. It encodes CASSDGQDHEKLFF. This chain links TRBV5-8 with TRBJ1-4, with 7 positions matching TRBD1. After removal of 4 bases from V and 6 bases from J, the junction contained 6 bases not matched to a gene. The CDR3 has 14 residues. Germline CDR1 SGHTS, CDR2 YDEGEE. Combining the CDR3 with reference TRBV5-8 and TRBJ1-4 gives the whole variable domain EAGVTQSPTHLIKTRGQQATLRCSPISGHTSVYWYQQALGLGLQFLLWYDEGEERNRGNFPPRFSGRQFPNYSSELNVNALELEDSALYLCASSDGQDHEKLFFGSGTQLSVL.

Only one count was recorded for this clone. The chain joins TRBV19 to TRBJ2-1; TRBD2 matches 10 bases. V was pared by 3 bases and J by 6 bases, with 5 bases of the junction left unmatched. Germline CDR1 is LNHDA and CDR2 is SQIVND (reference sequence). This CDR3 has 15 residues. DNA for the CDR3: TGTGCCAGTAGTATCGAGCGGGGGGGAGGCAATGAGCAGTTCTTC. Amino acids: CASSIERGGGNEQFF. The full variable domain, in which reference TRBV19 and TRBJ2-1 provide the parts outside the CDR3, is DGGITQSPKYLFRKEGQNVTLSCEQNLNHDAMYWYRQDPGQGLRLIYYSQIVNDFQKGDIAEGYSVSREKKESFPLTVTSAQKNPTAFYLCASSIERGGGNEQFFGPGTRLTVL.

The chain uses TRBV2 and TRBJ1-2; weak D call: TRBD1 (6 bases). V shed 6 bases and J shed 5 bases, with 16 bases lying between them. The germline CDR1 and CDR2 sequences are SNHLY and FYNNEI. CDR3 length equals 14 residues. The CDR3 spells CASSPLQGSYGYTF. In nucleotides, the CDR3 is TGTGCCAGCAGCCCTTTACAGGGTTCGTATGGCTACACCTTC.

V and J are TRBV5-6 and TRBJ2-7, with 12 bases lining up with TRBD2. V shed 0 bases and J 3 bases; nucleotides not matched to a gene: 1. The length of the CDR3 is 15 residues. Per the germline V gene, CDR1 is SGHDT and CDR2 is YYEEEE. This CDR3 reads CASSLGLAGDYEQYF. CDR3 bases: TGTGCCAGCAGCTTGGGACTAGCGGGGGACTACGAGCAGTACTTC.

The rearrangement links TRBV30 to TRBJ2-7, with a possible D match to TRBD1 (5 bases). The CDR3 extends over 11 amino acids. In germline, CDR1 is GTSNPN, CDR2 SVGIG (reference sequence). V gave up 4 bases and J gave up 2 bases, with 6 bases separating them. This chain's CDR3 is CAWKQAYEQYF. The CDR3 nucleotides are TGTGCCTGGAAACAGGCCTACGAGCAGTACTTC.

The rearrangement links TRBV2 to TRBJ1-6; D is unresolved. Trimming cost V 6 bases and J 9 bases, with 9 bases left between them. The CDR3 has 12 amino acids. Germline V CDR1 and CDR2: SNHLY, FYNNEI. This CDR3 is CASRRVGSPLHF. The DNA for the CDR3 is TGTGCCAGCAGGAGGGTCGGTTCACCCCTCCACTTT. The complete variable domain, with remaining parts taken from reference TRBV2 and TRBJ1-6, reads EPEVTQTPSHQVTQMGQEVILRCVPISNHLYFYWYRQILGQKVEFLVSFYNNEISEKSEIFDDQFSVERPDGSNFTLKIRSTKLEDSAMYFCASRRVGSPLHFGNGTRLTVT.

This rearrangement joins TRBV5-1 to TRBJ1-4; D is ambiguous. Between the trimmed V and J ends, which lost 1 base and 8 bases, there was a span of 15 bases. Germline-derived CDR1 and CDR2 are SGHRS and YFSETQ. The CDR3 length is 15 residues. The CDR3 loop is CASSLFGQRGEKLFF. The CDR3 DNA reads TGCGCCAGCAGCTTGTTCGGTCAACGAGGGGAAAAACTGTTTTTT.

V gene TRBV10-2 combines with J gene TRBJ2-7; TRBD2 matches 8 bases. Germline assignment: CDR1 WSHSY and CDR2 SAAADI. This CDR3 contains 17 residues. V lost 3 bases and J lost 4; bases outside the gene matches: 14. The CDR3 here is CASSDPSGLEMAYEQYF. The DNA of the CDR3 is TGCGCCAGCAGTGACCCTAGCGGGCTGGAGATGGCGTACGAGCAGTACTTC.

The V and J genes are TRBV6-5 and TRBJ1-6, with D perhaps TRBD1 (6 bases). Trimming took 0 bases from V and 10 from J, leaving 13 bases between them. The CDR3 contains 15 residues. Germline V CDR1 and CDR2: MNHEY, SVGAGI. The CDR3 sequence: CASSYSARGRSPLHF. In nucleotides, the CDR3 is TGTGCCAGCAGTTACTCCGCCAGGGGCAGGTCACCCCTCCACTTT.